This T cell receptor (beta chain) was identified during a study of T cells in Graves' hyperthyroidism and ophthalmopathy. The CDR3 sequence is 14 residues long. Deletions cut 0 bases from V and 3 bases from J, with 12 bases between. Germline assignment: CDR1 GTSNPN and CDR2 SVGIG (reference sequence). Ophthalmopathy patients had Clinical Activity Score at least 3, NOSPECS grade at least 4, duration under 3 months. Diagnosing involved the use of clinical symptoms, serum thyroxine and TRAb, thyroid ultrasound and orbital computed tomography. Isolation of PBMCs was performed on 8.5 to 10 ml fresh peripheral blood. Researchers took RNA transcripts and amplified the TCR beta CDR3 regions from them. Initially, a first-round RT-PCR of the TCR CDR3 employed the HTBI primer set. TCRdb fed the multiplex PCR reads into MiXCR, producing one record per CDR3 protein. This table has 250,000 to 300,000 distinct CDR3 sequences, roughly 18% appearing once.

In regard to this clonotype: Its antigen is as yet unknown.

Findings and limits, study-wide: Ophthalmopathy onset followed model prediction by a median around 6.9 months.

What was sequenced was blood. The clonotype comes from a man in his forties or fifties with Graves' ophthalmopathy. The rearrangement uses TRBV30 and TRBJ2-7; D call uncertain. The CDR3: CAWSVLPLDYEQYF. In nucleotides, the CDR3 is TGTGCCTGGAGTGTACTACCCCTCGACTACGAGCAGTACTTC.